The 8 T cell receptor beta chains below come from one sample, sequenced in a study of blood T cell repertoires in COVID-19. The repertoire was sequenced with immunoSEQ multiplex PCR; TCRdb's copy has only in-frame clones and lacks some. Here the sample spans about 120,000 clones, 88% being singletons. Sequencing used peripheral blood. These receptors were collected from a woman older than 75 with acute or convalescent COVID-19.

CDR3 amino acids: CASSLHGELFF. The CDR3, as DNA: TGTGCCAGCAGTTTACACGGGGAGCTGTTTTTT. This chain links TRBV12-3 or TRBV12-4 with TRBJ2-2, with D uncertain. V was pared by 2 bases and J by 7 bases, with 2 bases between. The CDR3 covers 11 residues.

The chain has TRBV5-4 and TRBJ2-7; 7 nucleotides line up with TRBD2. Trimming removed 4 bases from V and 3 bases from J; junction bases left unmatched: 7. The CDR3 sequence is 14 residues long. Germline-derived CDR1 and CDR2 are SGHNT and YYREEE (reference sequence). The CDR3 sequence is CASSGGSLSYEQYF. The CDR3 nucleotides are TGTGCCAGCAGCGGCGGGAGCCTCAGCTACGAGCAGTACTTC.

The rearrangement links TRBV4-1 to TRBJ1-1; possible D gene TRBD1, 5 bases. The CDR3 totals 15 residues. Trimming shortened V by 1 base and J by 1 base, and 10 bases separated the two germline ends. CDR1 is MGHRA, CDR2 YSYEKL, per germline. The CDR3 is CASSQVFGQNTEAFF. The CDR3 DNA reads TGCGCCAGCAGCCAAGTTTTCGGACAGAACACTGAAGCTTTCTTT.

The chain couples TRBV28 to TRBJ2-3; TRBD2 matches 7 bases. Germline CDR1 and CDR2: MDHEN and SYDVKM. The CDR3 sequence is 15 residues long. V lost 2 bases, J lost 1 base, and 3 bases stayed unmatched. CDR3 coding DNA: TGTGCCAGCAGTTTACCTCTAGCGGGCACAGATACGCAGTATTTT. Amino acid sequence: CASSLPLAGTDTQYF.

The chain employs TRBV6-6 and TRBJ1-6; 7 bases align to TRBD1. V dropped 8 bases and J dropped 3; count of bases not matched to a gene: 4. Germline V gene sequence: CDR1 MNHNY, CDR2 SVGAGI (reference sequence). The CDR3 spans 14 residues. The CDR3 region has the DNA TGTGCCAGCGGACGGGACAGCTATAATTCACCCCTCCACTTT. Protein product: CASGRDSYNSPLHF.

This clone has more than one count but fewer than ten. This chain joins TRBV2 and TRBJ2-3; 8 bases line up with TRBD2. The germline V gene has CDR1 SNHLY and CDR2 FYNNEI. Germline trimming cut 3 bases from V and 4 bases from J; bases unmatched to any gene: 6. This CDR3 has 15 amino acids. CDR3 protein: CASSDASGSPDTQYF. The CDR3 DNA is TGTGCCAGCAGTGACGCTAGCGGGTCCCCAGATACGCAGTATTTT. Full variable domain (missing parts from reference TRBV2 and TRBJ2-3): EPEVTQTPSHQVTQMGQEVILRCVPISNHLYFYWYRQILGQKVEFLVSFYNNEISEKSEIFDDQFSVERPDGSNFTLKIRSTKLEDSAMYFCASSDASGSPDTQYFGPGTRLTVL.

The chain recombines TRBV9 with TRBJ2-2; D might be TRBD1 (5 bases). The CDR3 consists of 16 residues. Trimming took 4 bases from V and 1 from J, leaving 14 bases between them. Germline V gene sequence: CDR1 SGDLS, CDR2 YYNGEE. The DNA for the CDR3 is TGTGCCAGCAGCCCCCTCGGACACTTGAACACCGGGGAGCTGTTTTTT. It specifies CASSPLGHLNTGELFF.

The rearrangement uses TRBV11-1 and TRBJ1-2; no reliable D call. Germline V lookup: CDR1 SGHAT, CDR2 FQDESV (reference sequence). V dropped 1 base and J dropped 2 bases, with 5 bases sitting between them. This CDR3 comprises 13 residues. Written as DNA, the CDR3 is TGTGCCAGCAGCTTAGGAGGAAACTATGGCTACACCTTC. It encodes CASSLGGNYGYTF.